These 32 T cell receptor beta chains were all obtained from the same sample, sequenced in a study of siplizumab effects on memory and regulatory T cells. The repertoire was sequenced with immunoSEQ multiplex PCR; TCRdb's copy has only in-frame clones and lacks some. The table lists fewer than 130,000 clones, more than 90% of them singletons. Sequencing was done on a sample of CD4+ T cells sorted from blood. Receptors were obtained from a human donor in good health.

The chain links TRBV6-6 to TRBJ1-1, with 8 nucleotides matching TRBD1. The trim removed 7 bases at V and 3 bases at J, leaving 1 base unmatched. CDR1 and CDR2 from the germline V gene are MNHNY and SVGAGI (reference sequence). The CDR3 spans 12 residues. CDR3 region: CASKTGDTEAFF. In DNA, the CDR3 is TGTGCCAGCAAGACAGGGGACACTGAAGCTTTCTTT.

CDR3 nucleotides: TGTGCCAGCAGCTTACGGGGACTAGCAGATACGCAGTATTTT. Its protein product is CASSLRGLADTQYF. The V and J genes are TRBV7-9 and TRBJ2-3; 8 bases agree with TRBD2. Germline V gene data show CDR1 as SEHNR and CDR2 as FQNEAQ (reference sequence). Trimming took 2 bases from V and 4 from J; bases not matched to a gene: 2. The CDR3 sequence is 14 residues long.

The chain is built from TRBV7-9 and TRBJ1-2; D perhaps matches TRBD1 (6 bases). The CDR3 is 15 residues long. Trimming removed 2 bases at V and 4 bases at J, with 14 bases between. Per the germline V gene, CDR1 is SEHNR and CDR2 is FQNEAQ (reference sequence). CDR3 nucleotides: TGTGCCAGCAGCTTAAGTCTCGACAGGCCCTATGGCTACACCTTC. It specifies CASSLSLDRPYGYTF.

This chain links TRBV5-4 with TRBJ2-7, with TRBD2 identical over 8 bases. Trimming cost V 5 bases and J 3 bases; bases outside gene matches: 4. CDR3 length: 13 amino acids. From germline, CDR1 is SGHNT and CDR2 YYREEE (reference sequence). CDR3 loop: CASRVAGNYEQYF. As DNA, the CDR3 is TGTGCCAGCAGAGTAGCGGGGAACTACGAGCAGTACTTC.

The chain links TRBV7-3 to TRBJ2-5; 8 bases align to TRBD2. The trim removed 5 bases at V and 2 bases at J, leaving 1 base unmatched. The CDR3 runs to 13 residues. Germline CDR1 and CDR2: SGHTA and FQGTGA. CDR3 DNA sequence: TGTGCCAGCAGCACGGGGGGGCAAGAGACCCAGTACTTC. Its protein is CASSTGGQETQYF.

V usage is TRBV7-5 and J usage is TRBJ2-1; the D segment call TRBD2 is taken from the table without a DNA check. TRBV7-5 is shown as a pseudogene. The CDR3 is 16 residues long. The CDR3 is CARSCPPRTPGDEQFF. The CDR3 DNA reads TGTGCCAGAAGCTGCCCCCCCAGGACCCCCGGGGATGAGCAGTTCTTC.

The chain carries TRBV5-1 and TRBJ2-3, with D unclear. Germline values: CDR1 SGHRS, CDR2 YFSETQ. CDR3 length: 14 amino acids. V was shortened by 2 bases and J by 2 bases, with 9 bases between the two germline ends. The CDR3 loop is CASSLEQYTDTQYF. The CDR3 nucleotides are TGCGCCAGCAGCTTAGAACAGTACACAGATACGCAGTATTTT. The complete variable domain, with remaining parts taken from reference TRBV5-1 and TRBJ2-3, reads KAGVTQTPRYLIKTRGQQVTLSCSPISGHRSVSWYQQTPGQGLQFLFEYFSETQRNKGNFPGRFSGRQFSNSRSEMNVSTLELGDSALYLCASSLEQYTDTQYFGPGTRLTVL.

The chain's CDR3 is CASSLGENQPQHF. For the CDR3, the DNA is TGTGCCAGCAGCTTGGGGGAGAATCAGCCCCAGCATTTT. This chain uses TRBV7-3 with TRBJ1-5, with D maybe TRBD1 (5 bases). CDR3 size: 13 residues. The germline V gene has CDR1 SGHTA and CDR2 FQGTGA. Trimming removed 3 bases from V and 4 bases from J, with 7 bases in between.

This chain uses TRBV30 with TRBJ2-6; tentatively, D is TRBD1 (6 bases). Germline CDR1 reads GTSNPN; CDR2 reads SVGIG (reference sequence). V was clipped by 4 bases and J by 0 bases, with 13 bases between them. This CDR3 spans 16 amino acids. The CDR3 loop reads CAWNEQGPSGANVLTF. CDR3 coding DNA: TGTGCCTGGAATGAGCAGGGGCCCTCTGGGGCCAACGTCCTGACTTTC. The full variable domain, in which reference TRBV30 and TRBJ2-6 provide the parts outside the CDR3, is SQTIHQWPATLVQPVGSPLSLECTVEGTSNPNLYWYRQAAGRGLQLLFYSVGIGQISSEVPQNLSASRPQDRQFILSSKKLLLSDSGFYLCAWNEQGPSGANVLTFGAGSRLTVL.

In DNA, the CDR3 is TGTGCCAGCAGTTCCCCCATTCGTGAGCAGTTCTTC. Protein product: CASSSPIREQFF. The J gene is TRBJ2-1, the V gene TRBV6-5; D not resolved. Germline-derived CDR1 and CDR2 are MNHEY and SVGAGI. V was trimmed by 4 bases and J by 9 bases, leaving 10 bases between them. The CDR3 loop spans 12 amino acids.

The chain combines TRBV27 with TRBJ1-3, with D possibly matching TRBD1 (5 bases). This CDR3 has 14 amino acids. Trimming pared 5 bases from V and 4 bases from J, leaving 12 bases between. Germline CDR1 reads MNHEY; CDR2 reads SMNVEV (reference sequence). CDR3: CASSRGGVGNTIYF. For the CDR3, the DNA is TGTGCCAGCAGTCGTGGGGGGGTAGGAAACACCATATATTTT.

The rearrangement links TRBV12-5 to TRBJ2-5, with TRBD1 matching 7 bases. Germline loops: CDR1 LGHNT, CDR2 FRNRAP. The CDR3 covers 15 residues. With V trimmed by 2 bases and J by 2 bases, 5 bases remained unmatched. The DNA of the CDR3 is TGTGCTAGTGGTTTGCCACCGGGACAGCAAGAGACCCAGTACTTC. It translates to CASGLPPGQQETQYF.

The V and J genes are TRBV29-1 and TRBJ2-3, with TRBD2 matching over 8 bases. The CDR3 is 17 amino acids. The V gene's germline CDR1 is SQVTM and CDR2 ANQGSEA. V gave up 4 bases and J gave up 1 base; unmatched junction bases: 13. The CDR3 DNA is TGCAGCGTTGGGGGTGCGGGAGGTCGGAGGGGCACAGATACGCAGTATTTT. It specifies CSVGGAGGRRGTDTQYF.

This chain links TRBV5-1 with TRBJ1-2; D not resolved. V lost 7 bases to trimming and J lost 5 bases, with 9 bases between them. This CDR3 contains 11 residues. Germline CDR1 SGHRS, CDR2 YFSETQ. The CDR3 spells CASGTSYGYTF. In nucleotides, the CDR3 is TGCGCCAGCGGAACCTCGTATGGCTACACCTTC.

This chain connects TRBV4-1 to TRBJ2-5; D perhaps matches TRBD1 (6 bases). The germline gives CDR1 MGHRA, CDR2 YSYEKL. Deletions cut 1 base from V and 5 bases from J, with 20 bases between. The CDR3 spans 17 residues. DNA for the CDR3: TGCGCCAGCAGCCAAGCGCCCGGCAGGGGTTTATTGGAGACCCAGTACTTC. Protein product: CASSQAPGRGLLETQYF.

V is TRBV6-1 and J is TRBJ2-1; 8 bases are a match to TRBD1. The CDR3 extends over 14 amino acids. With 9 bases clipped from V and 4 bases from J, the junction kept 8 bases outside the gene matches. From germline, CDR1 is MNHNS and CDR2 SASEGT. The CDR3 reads CASARTGRYNEQFF. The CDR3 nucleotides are TGTGCCAGTGCTCGGACAGGGCGTTACAATGAGCAGTTCTTC.

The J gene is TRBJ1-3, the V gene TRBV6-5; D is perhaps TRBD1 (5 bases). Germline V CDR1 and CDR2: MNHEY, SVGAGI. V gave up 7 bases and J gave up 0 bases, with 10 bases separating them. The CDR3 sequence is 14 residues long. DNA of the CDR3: TGTGCCAGCAAACAGGACTTCTCTGGAAACACCATATATTTT. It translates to CASKQDFSGNTIYF.

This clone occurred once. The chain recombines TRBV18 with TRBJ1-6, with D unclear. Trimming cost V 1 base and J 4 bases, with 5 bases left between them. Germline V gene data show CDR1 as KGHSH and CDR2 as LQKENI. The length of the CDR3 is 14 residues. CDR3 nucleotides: TGTGCCAGCTCACCACAGCGGTATAATTCACCCCTCCACTTT. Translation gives CASSPQRYNSPLHF.

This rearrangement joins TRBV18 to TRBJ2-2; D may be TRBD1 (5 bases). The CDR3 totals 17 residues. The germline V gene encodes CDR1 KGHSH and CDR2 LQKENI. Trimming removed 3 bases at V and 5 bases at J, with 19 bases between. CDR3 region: CASSPSMPASGTGELFF. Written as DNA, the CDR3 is TGTGCCAGCTCACCTTCCATGCCGGCGTCAGGGACCGGGGAGCTGTTTTTT.

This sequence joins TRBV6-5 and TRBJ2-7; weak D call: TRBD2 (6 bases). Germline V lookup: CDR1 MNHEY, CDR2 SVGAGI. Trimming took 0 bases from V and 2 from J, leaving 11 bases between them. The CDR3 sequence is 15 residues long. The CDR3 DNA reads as TGTGCCAGCAGTTACTCGGGGGGAGATACCTACGAGCAGTACTTC. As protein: CASSYSGGDTYEQYF.

This CDR3 is CASSGTGGNYGYTF. CDR3 sequence (DNA): TGTGCCAGCAGTGGGACAGGGGGTAACTATGGCTACACCTTC. The chain employs TRBV2 and TRBJ1-2; 10 bases map to TRBD1. V was pared by 4 bases and J by 1 base, with 0 bases of the junction left unmatched. This CDR3 contains 14 residues. Germline values: CDR1 SNHLY, CDR2 FYNNEI.

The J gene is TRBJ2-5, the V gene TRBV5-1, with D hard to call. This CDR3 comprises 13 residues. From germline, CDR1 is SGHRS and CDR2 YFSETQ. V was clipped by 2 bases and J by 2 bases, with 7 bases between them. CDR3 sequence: CASSFNLQETQYF. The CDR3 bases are TGCGCCAGCAGCTTCAATTTACAAGAGACCCAGTACTTC. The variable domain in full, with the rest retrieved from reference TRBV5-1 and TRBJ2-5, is KAGVTQTPRYLIKTRGQQVTLSCSPISGHRSVSWYQQTPGQGLQFLFEYFSETQRNKGNFPGRFSGRQFSNSRSEMNVSTLELGDSALYLCASSFNLQETQYFGPGTRLLVL.

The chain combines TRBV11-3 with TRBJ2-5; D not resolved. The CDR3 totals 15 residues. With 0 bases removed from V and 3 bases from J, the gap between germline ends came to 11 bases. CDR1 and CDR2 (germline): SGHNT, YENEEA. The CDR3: CASSLDFGGEETQYF. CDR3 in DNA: TGTGCCAGCAGCTTAGATTTCGGTGGCGAAGAGACCCAGTACTTC.

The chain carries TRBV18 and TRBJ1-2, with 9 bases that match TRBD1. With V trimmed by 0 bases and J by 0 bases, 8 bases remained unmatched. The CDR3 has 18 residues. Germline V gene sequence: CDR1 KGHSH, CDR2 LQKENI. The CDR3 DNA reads TGTGCCAGCTCACCACCTACAGGGGGCAGCGGGTCTAACTATGGCTACACCTTC. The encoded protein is CASSPPTGGSGSNYGYTF.

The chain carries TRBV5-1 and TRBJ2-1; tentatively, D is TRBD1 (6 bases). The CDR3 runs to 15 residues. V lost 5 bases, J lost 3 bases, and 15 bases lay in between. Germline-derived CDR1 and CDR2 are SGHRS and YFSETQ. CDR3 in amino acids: CASSHTGNFYNEQFF. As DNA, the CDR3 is TGCGCCAGCAGTCATACAGGGAACTTCTACAATGAGCAGTTCTTC.

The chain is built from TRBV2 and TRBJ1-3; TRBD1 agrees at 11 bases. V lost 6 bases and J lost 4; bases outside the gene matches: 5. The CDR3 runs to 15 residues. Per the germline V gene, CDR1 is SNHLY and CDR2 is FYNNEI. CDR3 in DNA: TGTGCCAGCAGAATCCGGGACAGGGGGGGAAACACCATATATTTT. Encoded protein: CASRIRDRGGNTIYF.

CDR3 in amino acids: CASSEWATGGEKLFF. The CDR3 DNA is TGTGCCAGCAGTGAGTGGGCAACAGGGGGTGAAAAACTGTTTTTT. The chain is built from TRBV6-1 and TRBJ1-4; 8 bases agree with TRBD1. Germline V CDR1 and CDR2: MNHNS, SASEGT. After removal of 3 bases from V and 7 bases from J, the junction contained 7 bases not matched to a gene. There are 15 residues in the CDR3.

The CDR3 spells CASSSQPAGDTGELFF. In nucleotides, the CDR3 is TGCGCCAGCAGCTCACAGCCGGCTGGGGACACCGGGGAGCTGTTTTTT. V gene TRBV5-1 combines with J gene TRBJ2-2; no clear D gene. CDR1 SGHRS and CDR2 YFSETQ come from the germline V gene. The CDR3 has 16 residues. Deletions cut 3 bases from V and 3 bases from J, with 15 bases between.

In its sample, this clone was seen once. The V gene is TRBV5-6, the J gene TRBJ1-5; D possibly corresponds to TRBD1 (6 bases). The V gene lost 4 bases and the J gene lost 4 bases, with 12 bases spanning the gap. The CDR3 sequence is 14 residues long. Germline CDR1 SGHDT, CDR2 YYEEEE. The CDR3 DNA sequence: TGTGCCAGCAGCCTGGGACACGTAAATCAGCCCCAGCATTTT. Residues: CASSLGHVNQPQHF.

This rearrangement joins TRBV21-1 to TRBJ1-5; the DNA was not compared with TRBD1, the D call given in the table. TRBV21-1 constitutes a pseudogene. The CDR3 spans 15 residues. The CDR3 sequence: CASSKGQGEDQPQHF. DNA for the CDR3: TGTGCCAGCAGCAAAGGACAGGGGGAGGATCAGCCCCAGCATTTT.

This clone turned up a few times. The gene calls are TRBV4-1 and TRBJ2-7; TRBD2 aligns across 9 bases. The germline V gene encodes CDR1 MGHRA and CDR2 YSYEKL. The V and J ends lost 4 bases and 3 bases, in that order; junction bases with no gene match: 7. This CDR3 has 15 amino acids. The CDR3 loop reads CASSLMTSGDYEQYF. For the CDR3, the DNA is TGCGCCAGCAGCCTAATGACTAGCGGTGACTACGAGCAGTACTTC.

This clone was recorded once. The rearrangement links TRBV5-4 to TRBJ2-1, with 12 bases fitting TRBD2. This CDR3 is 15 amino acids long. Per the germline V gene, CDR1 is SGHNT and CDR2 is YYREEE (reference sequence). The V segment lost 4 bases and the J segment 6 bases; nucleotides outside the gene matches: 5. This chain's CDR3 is CASSRALAGGNEQFF. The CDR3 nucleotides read TGTGCCAGCAGCCGCGCACTAGCGGGGGGCAATGAGCAGTTCTTC.